Included here is one T cell receptor (beta chain) sequence, with context. No antigen is known for it. The data were obtained in a study of monozygotic twins with inflammatory bowel disease. Overall study results and limits: Researchers reported no repertoire similarity difference between concordant and discordant twins, possibly from limited power.

The unique tags termed UMIs, each holding a 6-nucleotide sample barcode, were added by means of template switching. From its re-call of the 5' RACE reads, TCRdb lists each CDR3 protein once, without DNA. The sample's table shows about 41,000 distinct CDR3 sequences. This CDR3 has 17 residues. The germline V gene encodes CDR1 SGHTA and CDR2 FQGNSA. The V and J genes are TRBV7-2 and TRBJ1-5; TCRdb names TRBD1, which stays unverified in the absence of DNA. This receptor was identified in a human donor with ulcerative colitis or Crohn's disease, or a healthy co-twin of an affected twin (not recorded which). Sequencing was performed on blood. CDR3 amino acids: CASSYRGGGGANQPQHF.